This T cell receptor beta chain was documented in a study of cytomegalovirus exposure and HLA in healthy donors. At the level of the study: Researchers found that approximately 80% of about 400 genotyped donors fell within the Caucasian-associated ancestry cluster.

Vbeta (60) and Jbeta (13) primers were used in the PCR. The table came from immunoSEQ multiplex PCR; TCRdb's copy has only in-frame clones and leaves some out. The data contain about 180,000 clones, 75% to 85% of them singletons. Notes on the study in general: Within an earlier analysis, most TCR beta V segments proved productive either about 87% or about 30% of the time. The authors later found HLA-associated TCR beta chains more clonally expanded than equally common others.

From germline, CDR1 is SNHLY and CDR2 FYNNEI. Trimming at V came to 6 bases and at J to 0 bases, leaving 5 bases not matched to a gene. This CDR3 spans 15 amino acids. Points on this clone: Its antigen remains unidentified.

The genes are TRBV2 and TRBJ1-5; 7 bases line up with TRBD1. The sequenced sample consisted of PBMCs. The receptor was derived from a man aged 18-30 years in good health and CMV-seronegative. The CDR3 nucleotides read TGTGCCAGCAGCTCAACAGGGGCTAGCAATCAGCCCCAGCATTTT. Residues: CASSSTGASNQPQHF.